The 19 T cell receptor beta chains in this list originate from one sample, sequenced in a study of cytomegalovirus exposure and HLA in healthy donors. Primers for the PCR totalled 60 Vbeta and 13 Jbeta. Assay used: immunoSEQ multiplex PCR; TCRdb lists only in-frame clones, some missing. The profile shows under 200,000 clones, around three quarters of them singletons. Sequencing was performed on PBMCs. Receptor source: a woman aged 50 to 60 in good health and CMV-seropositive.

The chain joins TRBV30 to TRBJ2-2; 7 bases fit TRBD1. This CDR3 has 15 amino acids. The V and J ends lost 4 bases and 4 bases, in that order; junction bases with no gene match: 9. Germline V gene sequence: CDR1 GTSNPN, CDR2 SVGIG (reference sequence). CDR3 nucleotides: TGTGCCTGGAACAAACAGGGGTCAGCCACCGGGGAGCTGTTTTTT. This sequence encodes CAWNKQGSATGELFF. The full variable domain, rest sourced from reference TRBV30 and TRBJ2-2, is SQTIHQWPATLVQPVGSPLSLECTVEGTSNPNLYWYRQAAGRGLQLLFYSVGIGQISSEVPQNLSASRPQDRQFILSSKKLLLSDSGFYLCAWNKQGSATGELFFGEGSRLTVL.

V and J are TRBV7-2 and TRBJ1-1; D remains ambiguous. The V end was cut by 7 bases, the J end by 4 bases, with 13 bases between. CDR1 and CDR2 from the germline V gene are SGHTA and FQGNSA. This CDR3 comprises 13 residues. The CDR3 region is CASNFLEGTEAFF. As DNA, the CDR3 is TGTGCCAGCAACTTTCTGGAGGGCACTGAAGCTTTCTTT.

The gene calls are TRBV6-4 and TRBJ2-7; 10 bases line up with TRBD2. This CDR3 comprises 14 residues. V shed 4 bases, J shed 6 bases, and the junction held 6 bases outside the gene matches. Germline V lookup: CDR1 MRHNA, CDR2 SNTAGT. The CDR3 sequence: CASSGASGRCEQYF. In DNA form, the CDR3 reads TGTGCCAGCAGTGGGGCTAGCGGGAGATGCGAGCAGTACTTC.

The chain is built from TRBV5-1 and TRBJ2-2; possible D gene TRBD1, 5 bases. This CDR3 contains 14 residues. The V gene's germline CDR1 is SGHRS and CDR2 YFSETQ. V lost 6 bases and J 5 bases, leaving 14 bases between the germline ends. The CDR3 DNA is TGCGCCAGCAACTCAGGGATCACTACCGGGGAGCTGTTTTTT. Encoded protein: CASNSGITTGELFF.

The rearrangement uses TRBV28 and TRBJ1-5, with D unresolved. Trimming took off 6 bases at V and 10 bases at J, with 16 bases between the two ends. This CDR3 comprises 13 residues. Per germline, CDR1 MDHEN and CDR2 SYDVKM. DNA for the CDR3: TGTGCCAGCAGCCCCCACGGTCGGGGTCCCCAGCATTTT. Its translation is CASSPHGRGPQHF.

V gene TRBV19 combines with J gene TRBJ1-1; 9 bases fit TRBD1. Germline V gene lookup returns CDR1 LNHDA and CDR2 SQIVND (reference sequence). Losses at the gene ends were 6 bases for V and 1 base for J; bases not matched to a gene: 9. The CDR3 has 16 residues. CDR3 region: CASRTGTGRANTEAFF. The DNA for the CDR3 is TGTGCCAGTAGAACCGGGACAGGGAGGGCGAACACTGAAGCTTTCTTT. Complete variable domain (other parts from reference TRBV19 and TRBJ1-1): DGGITQSPKYLFRKEGQNVTLSCEQNLNHDAMYWYRQDPGQGLRLIYYSQIVNDFQKGDIAEGYSVSREKKESFPLTVTSAQKNPTAFYLCASRTGTGRANTEAFFGQGTRLTVV.

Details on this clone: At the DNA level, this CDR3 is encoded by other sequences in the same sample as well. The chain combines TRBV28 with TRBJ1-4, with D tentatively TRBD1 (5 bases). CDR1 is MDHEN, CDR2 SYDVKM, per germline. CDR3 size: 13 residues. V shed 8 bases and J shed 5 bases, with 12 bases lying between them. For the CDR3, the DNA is TGTGCCAGCCGGGGGGATTCCAATGAAAAACTGTTTTTT. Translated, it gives CASRGDSNEKLFF.

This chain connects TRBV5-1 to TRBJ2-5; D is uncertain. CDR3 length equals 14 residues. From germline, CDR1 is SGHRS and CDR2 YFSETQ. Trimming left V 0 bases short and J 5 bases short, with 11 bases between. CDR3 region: CASSLAKLGETQYF. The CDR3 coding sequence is TGCGCCAGCAGCTTGGCAAAGCTCGGGGAGACCCAGTACTTC.

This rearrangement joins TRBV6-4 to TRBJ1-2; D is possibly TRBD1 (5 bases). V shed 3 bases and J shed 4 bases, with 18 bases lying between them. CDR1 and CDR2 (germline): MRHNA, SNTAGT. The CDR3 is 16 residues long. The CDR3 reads CASSETGGVTGYGYTF. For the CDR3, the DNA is TGTGCCAGCAGTGAAACAGGCGGGGTAACGGGCTATGGCTACACCTTC.

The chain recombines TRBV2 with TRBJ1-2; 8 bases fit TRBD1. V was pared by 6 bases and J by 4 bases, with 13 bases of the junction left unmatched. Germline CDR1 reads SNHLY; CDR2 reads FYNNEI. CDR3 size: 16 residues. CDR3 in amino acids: CASRAPSGGIFYGYTF. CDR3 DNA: TGTGCCAGCAGGGCTCCATCAGGGGGCATCTTCTATGGCTACACCTTC.

CDR3 DNA sequence: TGTGCCAGCTCACCAACAGGGGGCTACCAAGAGACCCAGTACTTC. The encoded protein is CASSPTGGYQETQYF. The chain links TRBV18 to TRBJ2-5; 9 nucleotides match TRBD1. Germline V CDR1 and CDR2: KGHSH, LQKENI. V trimming: 2 bases; J trimming: 0 bases; junction bases outside the gene matches: 1. The CDR3 sequence is 15 residues long.

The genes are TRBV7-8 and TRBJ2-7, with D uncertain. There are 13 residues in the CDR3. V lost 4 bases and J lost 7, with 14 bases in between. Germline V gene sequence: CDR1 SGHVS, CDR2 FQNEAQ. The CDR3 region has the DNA TGTGCCAGCAGCTCAACAAGTCCCGTTGAGCAGTACTTC. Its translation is CASSSTSPVEQYF.

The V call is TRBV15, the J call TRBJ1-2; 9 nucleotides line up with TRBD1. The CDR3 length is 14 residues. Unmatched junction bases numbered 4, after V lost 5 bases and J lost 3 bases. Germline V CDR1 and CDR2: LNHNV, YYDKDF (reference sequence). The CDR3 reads CATSGDRVDYGYTF. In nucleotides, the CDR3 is TGTGCCACCAGCGGGGACAGGGTGGACTATGGCTACACCTTC.

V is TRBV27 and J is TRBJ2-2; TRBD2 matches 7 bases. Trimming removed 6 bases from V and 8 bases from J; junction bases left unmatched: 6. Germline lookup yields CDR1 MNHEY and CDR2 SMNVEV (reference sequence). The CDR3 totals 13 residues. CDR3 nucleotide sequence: TGTGCCAGCAGGTCGGTCGGGAGGGGGGAGCTGTTTTTT. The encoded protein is CASRSVGRGELFF.

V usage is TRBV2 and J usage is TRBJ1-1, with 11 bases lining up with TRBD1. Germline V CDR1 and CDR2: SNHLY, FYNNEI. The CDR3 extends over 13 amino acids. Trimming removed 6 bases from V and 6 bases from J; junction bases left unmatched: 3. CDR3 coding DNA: TGTGCCAGCAGGGACAGGGGGCGGGCTGAAGCTTTCTTT. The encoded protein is CASRDRGRAEAFF. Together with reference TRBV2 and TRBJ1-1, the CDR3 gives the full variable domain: EPEVTQTPSHQVTQMGQEVILRCVPISNHLYFYWYRQILGQKVEFLVSFYNNEISEKSEIFDDQFSVERPDGSNFTLKIRSTKLEDSAMYFCASRDRGRAEAFFGQGTRLTVV.

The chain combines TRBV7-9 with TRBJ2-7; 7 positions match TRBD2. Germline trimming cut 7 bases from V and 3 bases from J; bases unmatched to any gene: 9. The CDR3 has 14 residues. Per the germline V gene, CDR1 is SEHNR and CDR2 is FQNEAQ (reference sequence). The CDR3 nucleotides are TGTGCCAGCACCCCGGGCGGGGGAGTCTACGAGCAGTACTTC. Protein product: CASTPGGGVYEQYF.

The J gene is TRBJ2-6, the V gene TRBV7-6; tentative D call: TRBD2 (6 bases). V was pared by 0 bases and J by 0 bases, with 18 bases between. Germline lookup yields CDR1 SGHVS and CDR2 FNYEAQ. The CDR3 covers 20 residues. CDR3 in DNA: TGTGCCAGCAGCTTAGCGCGCGGGATCCCATCCCTCTCTGGGGCCAACGTCCTGACTTTC. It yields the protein CASSLARGIPSLSGANVLTF.

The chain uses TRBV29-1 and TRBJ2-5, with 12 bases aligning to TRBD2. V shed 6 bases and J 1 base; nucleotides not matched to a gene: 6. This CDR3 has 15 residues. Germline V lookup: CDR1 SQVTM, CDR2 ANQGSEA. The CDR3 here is CSVDGTSGLQETQYF. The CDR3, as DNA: TGCAGCGTCGATGGGACTAGCGGGCTCCAAGAGACCCAGTACTTC.

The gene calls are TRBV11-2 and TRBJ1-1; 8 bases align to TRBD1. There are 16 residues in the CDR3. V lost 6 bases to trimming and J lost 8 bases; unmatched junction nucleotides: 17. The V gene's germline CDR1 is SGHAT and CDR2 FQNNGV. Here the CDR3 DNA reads TGTGCCAGCAGTGTCCCCACCGGACAGGGTCGGGCGGAAGCTTTCTTT. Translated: CASSVPTGQGRAEAFF.